Shown below are 13 T cell receptor beta chains from a single sample sequenced in a study of cytomegalovirus exposure and HLA in healthy donors. Generated by immunoSEQ multiplex PCR, the TCRdb table keeps only in-frame clones and is missing some. Of 80,000 to 95,000 clones detected, roughly 96% appear once; the ten largest clones hold roughly 1.3%. Sequenced: PBMCs. These receptors were obtained from a woman aged 18-29 years in good health and CMV-seronegative.

The genes are TRBV4-1 and TRBJ2-5; D might be TRBD1 (6 bases). The CDR3 contains 16 residues. Germline-derived CDR1 and CDR2 are MGHRA and YSYEKL. The V end was cut by 0 bases, the J end by 3 bases, with 14 bases between. The CDR3 DNA reads as TGCGCCAGCAGCCAAGATAAGGGGGTCGGTGAAGAGACCCAGTACTTC. Protein sequence: CASSQDKGVGEETQYF.

The rearrangement uses TRBV5-1 and TRBJ2-3, with TRBD2 matching over 7 bases. After removal of 3 bases from V and 1 base from J, the junction contained 5 bases not matched to a gene. The germline V gene encodes CDR1 SGHRS and CDR2 YFSETQ. CDR3 size: 15 residues. Here the CDR3 DNA reads TGCGCCAGCAGCTGGGGGGGGAGTGGCACAGATACGCAGTATTTT. This sequence encodes CASSWGGSGTDTQYF.

The genes are TRBV19 and TRBJ2-7; 8 bases line up with TRBD1. After removal of 3 bases from V and 6 bases from J, the junction contained 4 bases not matched to a gene. The CDR3 consists of 13 residues. CDR1 and CDR2 from the germline V gene are LNHDA and SQIVND (reference sequence). For the CDR3, the DNA is TGTGCCAGTAGTATCCAGGGGGCGGGCGAGCAGTACTTC. Its translation is CASSIQGAGEQYF.

The chain links TRBV11-2 to TRBJ2-3; no clear D. Trimming stripped 2 bases from V and 3 bases from J, with 6 bases between. The CDR3 covers 13 residues. Germline CDR1 SGHAT, CDR2 FQNNGV. The CDR3, as DNA: TGTGCCAGCAGCTTACGTTATACAGATACGCAGTATTTT. Translated: CASSLRYTDTQYF.

The chain has TRBV25-1 and TRBJ2-2, with 16 nucleotides matching TRBD2. Germline V lookup: CDR1 MGHDK, CDR2 SYGVNS. The junction had 6 bases not matched to a gene; V was cut back by 8 bases and J by 3 bases. The CDR3 runs to 17 residues. The CDR3 DNA follows: TGTGCCAGCGGGACTAGCGGGAGGGCCGGGTACACCGGGGAGCTGTTTTTT. Amino acid sequence: CASGTSGRAGYTGELFF. The variable domain in full, with the rest retrieved from reference TRBV25-1 and TRBJ2-2, is EADIYQTPRYLVIGTGKKITLECSQTMGHDKMYWYQQDPGMELHLIHYSYGVNSTEKGDLSSESTVSRIRTEHFPLTLESARPSHTSQYLCASGTSGRAGYTGELFFGEGSRLTVL.

The J gene is TRBJ2-5, the V gene TRBV11-2; no firm D call. With 2 bases removed from V and 4 bases from J, the gap between germline ends came to 8 bases. CDR1 and CDR2 from the germline V gene are SGHAT and FQNNGV. The CDR3 runs 13 residues. CDR3 amino acids: CASSLNRRETQYF. The CDR3 DNA reads as TGTGCCAGCAGCTTAAATAGAAGAGAGACCCAGTACTTC.

V usage is TRBV14 and J usage is TRBJ2-1, with D tentatively TRBD2 (6 bases). Germline CDR1 is SGHDN and CDR2 is FVKESK. CDR3 size: 15 residues. Deletions cut 4 bases from V and 2 bases from J, with 12 bases between. The CDR3 DNA sequence: TGTGCCAGCAGCCCCTCCTGGGGGGCCTACAATGAGCAGTTCTTC. Protein product: CASSPSWGAYNEQFF.

The chain carries TRBV10-3 and TRBJ2-4; perhaps TRBD1 as D (6 bases). Germline values: CDR1 ENHRY, CDR2 SYGVKD. Trimming removed 1 base at V and 7 bases at J, with 11 bases between. CDR3 length: 14 amino acids. This CDR3 reads CAISEYREGNIQYF. CDR3 bases: TGTGCCATCAGTGAGTACAGGGAAGGGAACATTCAGTACTTC.

The chain joins TRBV19 to TRBJ2-7; possible D gene TRBD1, 6 bases. Trimming stripped 5 bases from V and 2 bases from J, with 22 bases between. Germline V gene lookup returns CDR1 LNHDA and CDR2 SQIVND (reference sequence). This CDR3 contains 17 residues. CDR3 bases: TGTGCCAGTAGTTCCCAGACAGGCTCCTTTTCCCCCTACGAGCAGTACTTC. It is translated as CASSSQTGSFSPYEQYF.

The chain recombines TRBV19 with TRBJ1-1; no clear D gene. The V gene's germline CDR1 is LNHDA and CDR2 SQIVND (reference sequence). Deletions cut 3 bases from V and 2 bases from J, with 10 bases between. This CDR3 region has 14 residues. The CDR3 coding sequence is TGTGCCAGTAGTATCTGGGCGGGTAACACTGAAGCTTTCTTT. It codes for CASSIWAGNTEAFF.

This sequence joins TRBV5-1 and TRBJ2-7, with a possible D match to TRBD1 (6 bases). The CDR3 runs 15 residues. Looked up from germline, CDR1 is SGHRS and CDR2 is YFSETQ. Trimming removed 7 bases at V and 0 bases at J, with 17 bases between. The DNA for the CDR3 is TGCGCCAGCGGCCTGGACAGTTTATTCTCCTACGAGCAGTACTTC. Translation: CASGLDSLFSYEQYF. The full variable domain, completed using reference TRBV5-1 and TRBJ2-7, is KAGVTQTPRYLIKTRGQQVTLSCSPISGHRSVSWYQQTPGQGLQFLFEYFSETQRNKGNFPGRFSGRQFSNSRSEMNVSTLELGDSALYLCASGLDSLFSYEQYFGPGTRLTVT.

This rearrangement joins TRBV4-2 to TRBJ2-2; 13 positions agree with TRBD2. V gave up 2 bases and J gave up 7 bases; unmatched junction bases: 10. CDR1 is LGHNA and CDR2 is YNFKEQ in the germline V gene. This CDR3 is 18 amino acids long. In DNA, the CDR3 is TGTGCCAGCAGCCAAACCCTCGGACTAGCGGGAGAGGGCGGGGAGCTGTTTTTT. Amino acid sequence: CASSQTLGLAGEGGELFF.

This chain joins TRBV19 and TRBJ2-2; possibly TRBD1 for D (5 bases). V was cut by 2 bases and J by 5 bases, with 21 bases left in between. The CDR3 has 18 amino acids. Germline V gene lookup returns CDR1 LNHDA and CDR2 SQIVND (reference sequence). In nucleotides, the CDR3 is TGTGCCAGTAGTATATGGTCGGTGCAGGGAAAGGGGACCGGGGAGCTGTTTTTT. Translating it yields CASSIWSVQGKGTGELFF.